This T cell receptor (beta chain) stems from a study of blood T cell repertoires in COVID-19. Study as a whole: Italy, Spain and the United States were the sources of the convalescent and acute COVID-19 samples. Sources were T cells, B-cell-depleted T cells, or PBMCs; the material itself was cDNA or gDNA.

Authors' data handling: From reference gene primer amplification, estimates of nucleated cell counts were derived. The protocol was immunoSEQ multiplex PCR, while the TCRdb copy is restricted to in-frame clones and leaves out a portion. Clone size and V and J calls were adopted from that table, with D and trimming inferred from the DNA. The sample yields some 140,000 clones, 75% to 85% seen once. Seattle patient enrollment occurred during active infection, with longitudinal follow-up thereafter. This CDR3 spans 16 amino acids. A few counts support this clone. The chain uses TRBV1 and TRBJ2-7; the D call in the table, TRBD2, was not verified against the DNA. TRBV1 is given as a pseudogene. This receptor was identified in a woman aged 55 to 70 with COVID-19, enrolled during active disease. The sample consisted of peripheral blood. The CDR3 region is CTSGGGAGLYSYEQYF. DNA of the CDR3: TGCACCAGCGGCGGGGGGGCGGGCCTTTATTCCTACGAGCAGTACTTC.